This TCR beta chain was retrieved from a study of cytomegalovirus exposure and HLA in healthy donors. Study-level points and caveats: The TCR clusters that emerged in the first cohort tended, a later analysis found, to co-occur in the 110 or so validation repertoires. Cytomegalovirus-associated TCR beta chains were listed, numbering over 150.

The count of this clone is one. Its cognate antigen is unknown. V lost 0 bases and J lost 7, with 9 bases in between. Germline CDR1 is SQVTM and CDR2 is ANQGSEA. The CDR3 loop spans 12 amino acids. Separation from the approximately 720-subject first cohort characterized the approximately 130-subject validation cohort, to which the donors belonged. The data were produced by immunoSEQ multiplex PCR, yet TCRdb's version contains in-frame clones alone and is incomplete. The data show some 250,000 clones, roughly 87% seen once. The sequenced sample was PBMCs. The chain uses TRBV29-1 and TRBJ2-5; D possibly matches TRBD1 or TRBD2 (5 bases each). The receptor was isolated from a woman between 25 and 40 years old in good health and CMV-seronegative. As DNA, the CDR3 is TGCAGCGTTGAAGATGGGGGTGGGACCCAGTACTTC. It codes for CSVEDGGGTQYF.